This is a list of T cell receptor beta chains from one sample in a study of Ad26.COV2.S vaccination and SARS-CoV-2 variants. Assay: immunoSEQ multiplex PCR; the TCRdb copy retains only in-frame clones and omits some. The profile shows around 450,000 clones, 88% of them singletons. Sequenced material: peripheral blood, taken in a trial of Ad26.COV2.S vaccine versus placebo. The receptors derive from a person between 18 and 65 years old who received the Ad26.COV2.S COVID-19 vaccine or a placebo. CDR3s include the opening cysteine and the closing phenylalanine or tryptophan. The D gene is left open where the match is weak. Clone size, where shown, is once, few, many, or a class for clones that have expanded.

d_call clone_size cdr3_length j_call v_call cdr3_aa cdr3_nt
TRBD1 . 16 TRBJ2-3 TRBV19 CASSTATGFRSDTQYF TGTGCCAGTAGTACAGCGACAGGGTTTCGATCAGATACGCAGTATTTT
. . 16 TRBJ1-3 TRBV18 CASSSIRVRAGNTIYF TGTGCCAGCTCATCGATCCGGGTACGGGCCGGAAACACCATATATTTT
TRBD2 . 15 TRBJ2-5 TRBV6-1 CASSEGFTSGETQYF TGTGCCAGCAGTGAAGGATTCACTAGCGGGGAGACCCAGTACTTC
TRBD2 few 14 TRBJ2-2 TRBV3-1/TRBV3-2 CASSLGLAAGELFF TGTGCCAGCAGCCTCGGACTAGCGGCCGGGGAGCTGTTTTTT
. . 14 TRBJ1-5 TRBV11-3 CASRLGRYNQPQHF TGTGCCAGCAGGTTAGGGCGGTACAATCAGCCCCAGCATTTT
. . 17 TRBJ2-1 TRBV10-3 CAISERPALPSYNEQFF TGTGCCATCAGTGAAAGGCCAGCTCTACCCTCTTACAATGAGCAGTTCTTC
TRBD1 . 14 TRBJ1-2 TRBV6-5 CASSYDRGEEGYTF TGTGCCAGCAGTTACGACAGGGGAGAGGAGGGCTACACCTTC
TRBD1 . 15 TRBJ1-2 TRBV30 CAWTDRDEANYGYTF TGTGCCTGGACCGACAGGGACGAAGCTAACTATGGCTACACCTTC
. . 16 TRBJ1-3 TRBV4-1 CASSPRREASGNTIYF TGCGCCAGCAGCCCCCGGAGAGAAGCTTCTGGAAACACCATATATTTT
TRBD2 . 15 TRBJ2-3 TRBV30 CAWSVVAGVADTQYF TGTGCCTGGAGTGTTGTAGCGGGGGTTGCAGATACGCAGTATTTT
. . 14 TRBJ2-2 TRBV28 CASSFRGVTGELFF TGTGCCAGCAGTTTTAGGGGGGTCACCGGGGAGCTGTTTTTT
. . 14 TRBJ2-1 TRBV3-1/TRBV3-2 CASRNGVLDNEQFF TGTGCCAGCAGAAACGGGGTTTTAGACAATGAGCAGTTCTTC
. . 14 TRBJ2-5 TRBV11-2 CASSLTGRGETQYF TGTGCCAGCAGCCTAACAGGGAGGGGAGAGACCCAGTACTTC
. . 16 TRBJ1-2 TRBV2 CASSEAPRDTLNGYTF TGTGCCAGCAGTGAAGCGCCCCGGGACACCCTTAATGGCTACACCTTC
. . 15 TRBJ1-1 TRBV6-5 CASTPTKGMNTEAFF TGTGCCAGCACTCCTACCAAAGGAATGAACACTGAAGCCTTCTTT
. . 15 TRBJ1-2 TRBV6-5 CASSYWGTSNYGYTF TGTGCCAGCAGTTACTGGGGGACATCTAACTATGGCTACACCTTC
. . 15 TRBJ2-3 TRBV7-9 CASSLVWGATDTQYF TGTGCCAGCAGCTTAGTGTGGGGGGCCACAGATACGCAGTATTTT
. few 14 TRBJ1-2 TRBV6-1 CASSEWEVSYGYTF TGTGCCAGCAGTGAATGGGAGGTATCCTATGGCTACACCTTC
. once 17 TRBJ2-6 TRBV7-8 CASSLGQASSGANVLTF TGTGCCAGCAGCTTAGGTCAGGCATCCTCTGGGGCCAACGTCCTGACTTTC
. . 15 TRBJ1-1 TRBV6-5 CASSYSNRLGTEAFF TGTGCCAGCAGTTACTCGAACAGGCTCGGCACTGAAGCTTTCTTT
TRBD1 once 13 TRBJ1-6 TRBV29-1 CSASEGASSPLHF TGCAGCGCCTCGGAGGGGGCGAGTTCACCCCTCCACTTT
TRBD2 once 13 TRBJ2-5 TRBV30 CAWSGGLAETQYF TGTGCCTGGAGTGGGGGACTAGCGGAGACCCAGTACTTC
. once 15 TRBJ1-5 TRBV4-3 CASSQDLDSNQPQHF TGCGCCAGCAGCCAAGATCTGGACAGCAATCAGCCCCAGCATTTT
. . 12 TRBJ2-3 TRBV5-4 CASSRFTDTQYF TGTGCCAGCAGCCGCTTCACAGATACGCAGTATTTT
TRBD2 . 19 TRBJ2-2 TRBV19 CASSIGSLAGGTNTGELFF TGTGCCAGTAGTATAGGCAGTCTAGCGGGGGGCACGAACACCGGGGAGCTGTTTTTT
. . 13 TRBJ2-1 TRBV12-3/TRBV12-4 CASSDLLGNEQFF TGTGCCAGCAGCGACTTACTAGGAAATGAGCAGTTCTTC
. . 12 TRBJ2-3 TRBV7-9 CASSLLVDTQYF TGTGCCAGCAGCTTACTGGTGGATACGCAGTATTTT
. . 19 TRBJ1-6 TRBV15 CATSRETSRGISYNSPLHF TGTGCCACCAGCAGAGAGACCAGCCGGGGGATCTCCTATAATTCACCCCTCCACTTT
. . 13 TRBJ2-3 TRBV5-5 CASSGTVPDTQYF TGTGCCAGCAGCGGAACAGTTCCAGATACGCAGTATTTT
TRBD1 once 14 TRBJ2-2 TRBV29-1 CSVWTGANTGELFF TGCAGCGTTTGGACAGGAGCAAACACCGGGGAGCTGTTTTTT
. . 13 TRBJ2-7 TRBV7-4 CASSTVPNYEQYF TGTGCCAGCAGCACAGTGCCAAATTACGAGCAGTACTTC
. . 13 TRBJ2-1 TRBV9 CASSPGLTNEQFF TGTGCCAGCAGCCCGGGACTCACCAATGAGCAGTTCTTC
. . 13 TRBJ2-1 TRBV5-1 CASSLSGYNEQFF TGCGCCAGCAGCTTAAGCGGGTACAATGAGCAGTTCTTC
. . 16 TRBJ2-3 TRBV28 CASSSPIRGSTDTQYF TGTGCCAGCAGTTCCCCAATTAGAGGGTCCACAGATACGCAGTATTTT
. . 13 TRBJ2-7 TRBV11-2 CASSLDPAYEQYF TGTGCCAGCAGCTTAGATCCGGCCTACGAGCAGTACTTC
TRBD2 . 16 TRBJ2-7 TRBV6-6 CASSYSRLAGGGEQYF TGTGCCAGCAGTTACTCGCGGCTAGCGGGGGGCGGGGAGCAGTACTTC
. once 12 TRBJ1-6 TRBV4-1 CASSQSNSPLHF TGCGCCAGCAGCCAATCCAATTCACCCCTCCACTTT
. . 14 TRBJ1-2 TRBV9 CASSPDRRPYGYTF TGTGCCAGCAGCCCCGACCGGCGGCCTTATGGCTACACCTTC
TRBD2 . 15 TRBJ2-1 TRBV5-4 CASSARTSGVDEQFF TGTGCCAGCAGCGCCCGGACTAGCGGGGTAGATGAGCAGTTCTTC
. . 14 TRBJ2-5 TRBV18 CASSPETGRETQYF TGTGCCAGCTCACCCGAGACAGGGAGGGAGACCCAGTACTTC
. . 15 TRBJ2-7 TRBV6-5 CASKEKGSNSYEQYF TGTGCCAGCAAGGAAAAGGGGTCGAACTCCTACGAGCAGTACTTC
. . 14 TRBJ1-2 TRBV29-1 CSVSEGWGNYGYTF TGCAGCGTTTCTGAAGGGTGGGGAAATTATGGCTACACCTTC
TRBD2 . 16 TRBJ2-5 TRBV19 CASSDGTSGGKETQYF TGTGCCAGTAGTGATGGGACTAGCGGGGGCAAAGAGACCCAGTACTTC
TRBD1 . 14 TRBJ1-5 TRBV6-5 CASTPTGVGQPQHF TGTGCCAGCACCCCTACAGGGGTCGGTCAGCCCCAGCATTTT
TRBD2 . 17 TRBJ2-5 TRBV24-1 CATSDLKRGANQETQYF TGTGCCACCAGTGACTTGAAGCGGGGGGCGAACCAAGAGACCCAGTACTTC
TRBD1 . 15 TRBJ1-2 TRBV7-9 CASSPDRGRGYGYTF TGTGCCAGCAGCCCCGACAGGGGGCGAGGCTATGGCTACACCTTC
TRBD2 . 15 TRBJ2-5 TRBV11-2 CATATLSGGAETQYF TGTGCCACCGCGACCCTTAGCGGGGGGGCAGAGACCCAGTACTTC
. . 22 TRBJ1-1 TRBV1 CTSSQDPNLPRAGGFMNTEAFF TGCACCAGCAGCCAAGATCCAAACCTCCCACGCGCAGGGGGATTCATGAACACTGAAGCTTTCTTT
TRBD1 . 15 TRBJ2-2 TRBV2 CASRDRLRDTGELFF TGTGCCAGCAGGGACAGGCTTAGGGACACCGGGGAGCTGTTTTTT
. . 17 TRBJ1-4 TRBV5-6 CASSVYDNRRSVEKLFF TGTGCCAGCAGCGTCTACGACAACAGACGGTCAGTTGAAAAACTGTTTTTT
. . 14 TRBJ2-1 TRBV28 CASRDPPLYNEQFF TGTGCCAGCAGGGACCCCCCCTTGTACAATGAGCAGTTCTTC
TRBD2 . 15 TRBJ2-2 TRBV5-4 CASNRGTRDTGELFF TGTGCCAGCAACCGGGGGACTAGGGACACCGGGGAGCTGTTTTTT
. . 11 TRBJ2-5 TRBV7-6 CASSSQETQYF TGTGCCAGCAGCTCCCAAGAGACCCAGTACTTC
TRBD1 . 13 TRBJ2-7 TRBV27 CASRGTGGYEQYF TGTGCCAGCAGGGGGACAGGGGGTTACGAGCAGTACTTC
. . 12 TRBJ2-7 TRBV6-2/TRBV6-3 CASSLQGYEQYF TGTGCCAGCAGCCTCCAGGGCTACGAGCAGTACTTC
. . 14 TRBJ2-3 TRBV27 CASKGEPLTDTQYF TGTGCCAGCAAGGGGGAGCCTCTCACAGATACGCAGTATTTT
. . 14 TRBJ2-2 TRBV5-4 CASSPGWNTGELFF TGTGCCAGCAGCCCGGGGTGGAACACCGGGGAGCTGTTTTTT